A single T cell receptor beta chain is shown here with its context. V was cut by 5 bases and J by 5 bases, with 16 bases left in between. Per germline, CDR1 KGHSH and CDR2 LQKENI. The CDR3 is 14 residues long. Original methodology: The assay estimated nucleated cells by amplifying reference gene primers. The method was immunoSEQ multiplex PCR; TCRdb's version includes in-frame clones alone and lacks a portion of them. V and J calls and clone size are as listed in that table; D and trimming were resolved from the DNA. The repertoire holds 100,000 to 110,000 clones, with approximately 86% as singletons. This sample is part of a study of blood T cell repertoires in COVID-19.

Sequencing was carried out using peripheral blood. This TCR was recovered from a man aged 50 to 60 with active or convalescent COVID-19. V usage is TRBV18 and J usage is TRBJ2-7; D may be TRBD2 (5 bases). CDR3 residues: CASSSGDRLHEQYF. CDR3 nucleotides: TGTGCCAGCTCATCCGGGGATAGGCTCCACGAGCAGTACTTC.